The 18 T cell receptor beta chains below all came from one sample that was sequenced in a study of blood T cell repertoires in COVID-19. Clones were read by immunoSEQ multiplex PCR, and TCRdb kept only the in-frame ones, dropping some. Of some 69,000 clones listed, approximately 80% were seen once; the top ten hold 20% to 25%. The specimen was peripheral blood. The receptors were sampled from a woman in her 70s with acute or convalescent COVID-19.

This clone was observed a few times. The CDR3 region is CASSKGGALSGNTIYF. As DNA, the CDR3 is TGTGCCAGCAGCAAGGGGGGGGCCCTCTCTGGAAACACCATATATTTT. This chain links TRBV3-1 (or the pseudogene TRBV3-2) with TRBJ1-3; possible D gene TRBD1, 6 bases. The CDR3 spans 16 residues. CDR1 and CDR2 (germline): LGHDT, YNNKEL (reference sequence). V lost 5 bases and J 0 bases, leaving 14 bases between the germline ends.

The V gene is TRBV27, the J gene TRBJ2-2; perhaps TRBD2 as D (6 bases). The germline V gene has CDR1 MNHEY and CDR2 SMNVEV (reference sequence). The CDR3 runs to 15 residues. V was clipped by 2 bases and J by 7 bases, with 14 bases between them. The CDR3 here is CASSLRLAYNGELFF. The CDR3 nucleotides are TGTGCCAGCAGTTTACGGCTAGCGTACAACGGGGAGCTGTTTTTT.

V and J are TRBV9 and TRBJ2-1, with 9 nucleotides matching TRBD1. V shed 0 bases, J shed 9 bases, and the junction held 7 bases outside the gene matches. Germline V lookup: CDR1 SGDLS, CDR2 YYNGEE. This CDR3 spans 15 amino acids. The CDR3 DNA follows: TGTGCCAGCAGCGTAGCTACCGGGACAGGGAGTGAGCAGTTCTTC. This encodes CASSVATGTGSEQFF.

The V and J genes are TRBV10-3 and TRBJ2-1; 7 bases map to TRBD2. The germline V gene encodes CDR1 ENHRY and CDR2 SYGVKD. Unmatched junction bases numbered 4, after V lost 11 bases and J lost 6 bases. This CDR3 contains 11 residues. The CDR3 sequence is CAVTSVNEQFF. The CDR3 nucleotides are TGTGCCGTTACTAGCGTCAATGAGCAGTTCTTC.

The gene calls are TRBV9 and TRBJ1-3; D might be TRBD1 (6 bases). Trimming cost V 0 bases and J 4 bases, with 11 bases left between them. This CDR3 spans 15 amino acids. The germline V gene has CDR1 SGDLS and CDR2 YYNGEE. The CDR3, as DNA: TGTGCCAGCAGCGTAGGAGGGACATACGGAAACACCATATATTTT. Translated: CASSVGGTYGNTIYF. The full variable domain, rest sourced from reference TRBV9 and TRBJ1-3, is DSGVTQTPKHLITATGQRVTLRCSPRSGDLSVYWYQQSLDQGLQFLIQYYNGEERAKGNILERFSAQQFPDLHSELNLSSLELGDSALYFCASSVGGTYGNTIYFGEGSWLTVV.

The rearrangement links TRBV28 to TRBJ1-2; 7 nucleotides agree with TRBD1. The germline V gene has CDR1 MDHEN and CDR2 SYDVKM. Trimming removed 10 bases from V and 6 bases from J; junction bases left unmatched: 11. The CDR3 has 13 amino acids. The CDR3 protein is CATHRGPGDGYTF. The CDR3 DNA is TGTGCCACACACAGGGGCCCGGGGGATGGCTACACCTTC.

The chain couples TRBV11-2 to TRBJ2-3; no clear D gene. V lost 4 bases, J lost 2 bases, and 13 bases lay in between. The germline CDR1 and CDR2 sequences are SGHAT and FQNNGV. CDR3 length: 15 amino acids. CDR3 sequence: CASSSRKPNTDTQYF. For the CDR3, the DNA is TGTGCCAGCAGCTCAAGAAAGCCGAACACAGATACGCAGTATTTT.

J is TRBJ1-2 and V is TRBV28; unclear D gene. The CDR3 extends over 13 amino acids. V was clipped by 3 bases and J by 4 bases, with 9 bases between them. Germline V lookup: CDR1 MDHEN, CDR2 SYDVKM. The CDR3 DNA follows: TGTGCCAGCAGTTTTGTCCAGTCCTATGGCTACACCTTC. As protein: CASSFVQSYGYTF.

CDR3 residues: CASSPTTGGFSGNTIYF. The CDR3 nucleotides are TGTGCCAGCTCACCAACGACAGGGGGCTTCTCTGGAAACACCATATATTTT. The V call is TRBV18, the J call TRBJ1-3; 10 bases match TRBD1. The J segment lost 0 bases and the V segment lost 2 bases, leaving 4 bases of the junction unmatched. Germline V gene lookup returns CDR1 KGHSH and CDR2 LQKENI. The CDR3 runs to 17 residues.

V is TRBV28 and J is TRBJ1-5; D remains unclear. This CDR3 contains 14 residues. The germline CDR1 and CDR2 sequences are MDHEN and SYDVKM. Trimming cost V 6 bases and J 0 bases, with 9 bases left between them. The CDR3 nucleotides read TGTGCCAGCAGAATTTTCTATAGCAATCAGCCCCAGCATTTT. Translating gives CASRIFYSNQPQHF.

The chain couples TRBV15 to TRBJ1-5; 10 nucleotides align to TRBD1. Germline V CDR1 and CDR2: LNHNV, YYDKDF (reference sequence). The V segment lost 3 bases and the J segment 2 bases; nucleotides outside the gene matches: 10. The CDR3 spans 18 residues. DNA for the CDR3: TGTGCCACCAGCAGCCAGGGGGACAGGGGCACTCGCAATCAGCCCCAGCATTTT. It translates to CATSSQGDRGTRNQPQHF.

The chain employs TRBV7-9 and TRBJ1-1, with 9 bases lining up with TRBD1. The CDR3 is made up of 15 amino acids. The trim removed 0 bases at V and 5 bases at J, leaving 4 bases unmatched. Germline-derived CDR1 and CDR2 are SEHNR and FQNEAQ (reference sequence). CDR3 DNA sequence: TGTGCCAGCAGCTTAGCAAGGACAGGGGTGACTGAAGCTTTCTTT. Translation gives CASSLARTGVTEAFF.

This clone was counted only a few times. The CDR3 nucleotides read TGTGCCAGCAGCTTGTTTCATAGCAATCAGCCCCAGCATTTT. Encoded protein: CASSLFHSNQPQHF. The chain uses TRBV5-4 and TRBJ1-5; D remains unclear. The CDR3 consists of 14 residues. CDR1 is SGHNT, CDR2 YYREEE, per germline (reference sequence). The ends were cut back, 1 base at V and 0 bases at J, with 5 bases in the middle.

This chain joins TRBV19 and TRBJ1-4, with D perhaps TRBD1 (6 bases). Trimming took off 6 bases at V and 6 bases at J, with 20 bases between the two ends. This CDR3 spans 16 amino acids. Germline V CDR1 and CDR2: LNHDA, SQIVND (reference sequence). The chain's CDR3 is CASSSPPGQLYEKLFF. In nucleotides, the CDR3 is TGTGCCAGTAGCTCACCTCCAGGACAGCTCTATGAAAAACTGTTTTTT.

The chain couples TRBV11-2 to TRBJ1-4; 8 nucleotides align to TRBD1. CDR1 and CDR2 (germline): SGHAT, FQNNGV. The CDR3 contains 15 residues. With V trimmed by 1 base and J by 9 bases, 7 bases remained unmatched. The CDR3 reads CASSLGGTGGKKLFF. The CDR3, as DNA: TGTGCCAGCAGCTTAGGGGGGACAGGAGGCAAAAAACTGTTTTTT. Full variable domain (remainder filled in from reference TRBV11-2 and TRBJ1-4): EAGVAQSPRYKIIEKRQSVAFWCNPISGHATLYWYQQILGQGPKLLIQFQNNGVVDDSQLPKDRFSAERLKGVDSTLKIQPAKLEDSAVYLCASSLGGTGGKKLFFGSGTQLSVL.

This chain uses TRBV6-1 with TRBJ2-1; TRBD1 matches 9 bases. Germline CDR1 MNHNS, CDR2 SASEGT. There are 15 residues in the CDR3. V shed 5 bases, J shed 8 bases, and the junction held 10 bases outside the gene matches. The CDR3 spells CASSSTGQGGYEQFF. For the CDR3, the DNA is TGTGCCAGCAGTTCAACGGGACAGGGAGGGTATGAGCAGTTCTTC.

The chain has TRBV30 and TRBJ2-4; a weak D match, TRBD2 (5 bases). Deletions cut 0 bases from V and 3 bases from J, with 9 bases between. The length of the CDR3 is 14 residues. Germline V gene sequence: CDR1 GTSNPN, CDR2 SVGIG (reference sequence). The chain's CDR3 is CAWSVRVDKNIQYF. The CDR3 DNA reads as TGTGCCTGGAGTGTGAGGGTGGACAAAAACATTCAGTACTTC.

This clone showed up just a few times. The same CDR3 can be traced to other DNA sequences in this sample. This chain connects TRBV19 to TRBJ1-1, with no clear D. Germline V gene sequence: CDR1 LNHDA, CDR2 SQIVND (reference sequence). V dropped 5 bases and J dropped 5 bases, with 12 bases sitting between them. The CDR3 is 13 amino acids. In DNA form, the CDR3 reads TGTGCCAGTAGTCGACGGGGATTGACTGAAGCTTTCTTT. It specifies CASSRRGLTEAFF.